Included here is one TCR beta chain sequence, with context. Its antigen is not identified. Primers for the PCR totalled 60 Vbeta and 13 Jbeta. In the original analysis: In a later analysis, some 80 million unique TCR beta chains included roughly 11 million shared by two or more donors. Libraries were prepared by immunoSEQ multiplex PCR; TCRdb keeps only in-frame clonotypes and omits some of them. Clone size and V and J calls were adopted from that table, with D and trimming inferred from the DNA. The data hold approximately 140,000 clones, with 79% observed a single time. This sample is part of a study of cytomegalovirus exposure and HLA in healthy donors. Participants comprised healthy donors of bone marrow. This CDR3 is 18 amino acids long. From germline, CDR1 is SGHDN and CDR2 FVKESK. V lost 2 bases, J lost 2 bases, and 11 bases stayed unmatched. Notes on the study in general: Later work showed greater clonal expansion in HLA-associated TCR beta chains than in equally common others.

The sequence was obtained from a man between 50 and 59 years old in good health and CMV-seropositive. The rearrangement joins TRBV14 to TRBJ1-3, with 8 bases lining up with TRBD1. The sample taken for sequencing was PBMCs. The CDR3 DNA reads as TGTGCCAGCAGCCAACTCCCGGGACAGGACCACCCTGGAAACACCATATATTTT. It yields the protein CASSQLPGQDHPGNTIYF.